This paragraph covers one TCR beta chain sequence. Sequenced by immunoSEQ multiplex PCR; TCRdb stores in-frame clones only, minus some. The repertoire holds 1,100,000 or so clones, 70% to 80% seen once, with more than 0.5% in the top ten. The CDR3 is made up of 14 amino acids. Looked up from germline, CDR1 is SEHNR and CDR2 is FQNEAQ (reference sequence). V lost 5 bases and J lost 13, with 20 bases in between. This sample was taken from a study of shared clonotypes between healthy human individuals. The sample taken for sequencing was memory CD4+ T cells from PBMCs. The subset: CD45RA-negative fraction. The chain employs TRBV7-9 and TRBJ1-4, with D perhaps matching TRBD1 (6 bases). This clonotype was sampled from a man in his late teens or twenties in good health. Some clones in this sample may be carry-over from other donors' samples. CDR3 sequence: CASSPRDTFTGLFF. DNA of the CDR3: TGTGCCAGCAGCCCCCGGGACACATTTACAGGACTGTTTTTT.